Presented here are 16 T cell receptor beta chains from one specimen sequenced in a study of response to subunit inactivated influenza vaccine (dated by TCRdb to the late 2010s). The library relied on RT-PCR. For sequencing, an Illumina HiSeq 2500 was employed. TCRdb's own reprocessing of the public reads used fastp at Q25 and MiXCR and kept productive beta chains. When rows share a CDR3 protein, they turn into one entry using the most common DNA and genes. The sample table contains hundreds of thousands of distinct CDR3 sequences; only one count was recorded for around 18% of them. Jointly, the top ten make up roughly 10% of the sample. The starting material was PBMCs from blood, obtained around 5 days after vaccination. The origin of the receptors is a man aged 45-65 years who received an inactivated influenza vaccine. Donor details come from another sample of the same person, matched by shared clones.

V usage is TRBV7-6 and J usage is TRBJ2-7; 10 positions agree with TRBD2. This CDR3 comprises 15 residues. Germline trimming cut 2 bases from V and 2 bases from J; bases unmatched to any gene: 3. Per the germline V gene, CDR1 is SGHVS and CDR2 is FNYEAQ. CDR3 in amino acids: CASSLLAGGAYEQYF. The CDR3 nucleotides are TGTGCCAGCAGCTTATTAGCGGGGGGCGCCTACGAGCAGTACTTC.

The CDR3 sequence is CASSYSLAGGNTGELFF. DNA for the CDR3: TGTGCCAGCAGTTACTCCCTAGCGGGGGGTAACACCGGGGAGCTGTTTTTT. This sequence joins TRBV6-5 and TRBJ2-2, with 11 bases that match TRBD2. The CDR3 totals 17 residues. CDR1 is MNHEY and CDR2 is SVGAGI in the germline V gene. The V segment lost 0 bases and the J segment 2 bases; nucleotides outside the gene matches: 2.

This clonotype was detected a few times. V gene TRBV30 combines with J gene TRBJ2-2; the D gene is possibly TRBD2 (6 bases). V shed 0 bases and J shed 1 base, with 18 bases lying between them. From germline, CDR1 is GTSNPN and CDR2 SVGIG (reference sequence). The CDR3 extends over 18 amino acids. The CDR3 nucleotides read TGTGCCTGGAGTGTACGGAGGGGCAGGGCAAAGAACACCGGGGAGCTGTTTTTT. Its translation: CAWSVRRGRAKNTGELFF.

The rearrangement uses TRBV20-1 and TRBJ2-3, with 10 bases identical to TRBD2. V lost 4 bases, J lost 3 bases, and 7 bases stayed unmatched. The germline V gene has CDR1 DFQATT and CDR2 SNEGSKA (reference sequence). The CDR3 has 15 amino acids. Here the CDR3 DNA reads TGCAGTGCTACGCCTAGCGGGGGTATTACAGATACGCAGTATTTT. Amino acid sequence: CSATPSGGITDTQYF.

This clonotype was found a few times. The chain employs TRBV4-3 and TRBJ2-1; D is possibly TRBD2 (6 bases). This CDR3 contains 16 residues. Trimming removed 4 bases from V and 7 bases from J, with 20 bases in between. In germline, CDR1 is LGHNA, CDR2 YSLEER. The CDR3 sequence is CASSPGVAVPMNEQFF. Here the CDR3 DNA reads TGCGCCAGCAGCCCCGGGGTAGCGGTCCCTATGAATGAGCAGTTCTTC.

V and J are TRBV28 and TRBJ1-5, with D tentatively TRBD1 (5 bases). The CDR3 totals 14 residues. Germline V gene sequence: CDR1 MDHEN, CDR2 SYDVKM. Trimming pared 3 bases from V and 6 bases from J, leaving 12 bases between. In DNA, the CDR3 is TGTGCCAGCAGTTTTTCTGGGGACGGTCAGCCCCAGCATTTT. It codes for CASSFSGDGQPQHF.

The rearrangement joins TRBV11-2 to TRBJ2-3; TRBD2 agrees at 13 bases. Germline CDR1 and CDR2: SGHAT and FQNNGV. The CDR3 has 16 amino acids. V dropped 4 bases and J dropped 4; count of bases not matched to a gene: 5. CDR3 region: CASSSKTSGRPDTQYF. The CDR3, as DNA: TGTGCCAGCAGCTCGAAGACTAGCGGGAGGCCAGATACGCAGTATTTT.

The gene calls are TRBV12-3 or TRBV12-4 and TRBJ2-3; maybe TRBD2 (6 bases). Trimming removed 2 bases at V and 0 bases at J, with 12 bases between. The CDR3 consists of 16 residues. CDR3 sequence: CASSLWDLFSTDTQYF. CDR3 DNA: TGTGCCAGCAGTTTATGGGACTTATTTAGCACAGATACGCAGTATTTT.

This chain uses TRBV5-1 with TRBJ2-7; D possibly corresponds to TRBD2 (6 bases). The CDR3 runs to 13 residues. Germline loops: CDR1 SGHRS, CDR2 YFSETQ. The V and J ends lost 3 bases and 7 bases respectively, with 14 bases between them. The CDR3 DNA sequence: TGCGCCAGCAGCTCGGGAGACTGGTGGGAGCAGTACTTC. Translating gives CASSSGDWWEQYF.

The chain links TRBV12-3 or TRBV12-4 to TRBJ2-5; perhaps D is TRBD1 or TRBD2 (5 bases each). This CDR3 region has 13 residues. Trimming removed 5 bases from V and 0 bases from J, with 7 bases in between. CDR3 region: CASSMGHQETQYF. Written as DNA, the CDR3 is TGTGCCAGCAGTATGGGACACCAAGAGACCCAGTACTTC.

This clonotype was seen more than once but under ten times. The gene calls are TRBV12-3 or TRBV12-4 and TRBJ2-3; 7 nucleotides align to TRBD2. This CDR3 contains 16 residues. V shed 5 bases, J shed 4 bases, and the junction held 12 bases outside the gene matches. The CDR3 loop reads CASSPSQLAWSDTQYF. Here the CDR3 DNA reads TGTGCCAGCAGTCCGTCCCAACTAGCGTGGTCAGATACGCAGTATTTT.

This clonotype was found many times. This rearrangement joins TRBV7-2 to TRBJ2-7; a possible D gene is TRBD2 (7 bases). Trimming shortened V by 4 bases and J by 4 bases, and 11 bases separated the two germline ends. The CDR3 covers 13 residues. Germline CDR1 reads SGHTA; CDR2 reads FQGNSA. The CDR3 DNA reads TGTGCCAGCAGCTCCCGGGGGGCGTACGAGCAGTACTTC. Protein sequence: CASSSRGAYEQYF.

This clonotype occurred a few times. This chain's CDR3 is CSASGGRADTQYF. The CDR3, as DNA: TGCAGTGCTAGCGGGGGTAGGGCAGATACGCAGTATTTT. This chain uses TRBV20-1 with TRBJ2-3; D might be TRBD2 (6 bases). This CDR3 is 13 amino acids long. V gave up 3 bases and J gave up 4 bases, with 11 bases separating them. Per the germline V gene, CDR1 is DFQATT and CDR2 is SNEGSKA (reference sequence).

The rearrangement uses TRBV6-2 or TRBV6-3 and TRBJ2-1; unclear D gene. Germline V gene lookup returns CDR1 MNHEY and CDR2 SVGEGT. CDR3 length: 12 amino acids. V was cut by 8 bases and J by 9 bases, with 14 bases left in between. CDR3 DNA sequence: TGTGCCAGCCTCGAAATTGCTGGTGAGCAGTTCTTC. Translating gives CASLEIAGEQFF.

The chain links TRBV18 to TRBJ2-7, with TRBD2 matching over 8 bases. The CDR3 contains 15 residues. V shed 6 bases and J 2 bases; nucleotides not matched to a gene: 9. Germline lookup yields CDR1 KGHSH and CDR2 LQKENI. CDR3 sequence (DNA): TGTGCCAGCTCGTCTACTAGCGGTCAGCCCTACGAGCAGTACTTC. This sequence encodes CASSSTSGQPYEQYF.

The rearrangement uses TRBV7-2 and TRBJ1-2; perhaps TRBD1 as D (6 bases). The CDR3 totals 15 residues. V lost 5 bases, J lost 3 bases, and 16 bases lay in between. The germline CDR1 and CDR2 sequences are SGHTA and FQGNSA. The CDR3 DNA sequence: TGTGCCAGCAGCCTAGGGTCGGGGACACACTATGGCTACACCTTC. Encoded protein: CASSLGSGTHYGYTF.